One and the same sample provided the 21 T cell receptor beta chains below, sequenced in a study of blood T cell repertoires in COVID-19. This table comes from immunoSEQ multiplex PCR, and its TCRdb copy is limited to in-frame clones, with some not included. The table records about 140,000 clones, about nine tenths of them present only once. The sequencing input was peripheral blood. Receptors were obtained from a human donor in a cohort sampled during active COVID-19.

The chain employs TRBV9 and TRBJ2-1; D is possibly TRBD1 (5 bases). The germline gives CDR1 SGDLS, CDR2 YYNGEE. This CDR3 has 14 residues. V lost 3 bases and J 6 bases, leaving 13 bases between the germline ends. Here the CDR3 DNA reads TGTGCCAGCAGCGGTTCAGGGCCAAGCAATGAGCAGTTCTTC. It specifies CASSGSGPSNEQFF.

V usage is TRBV6-5 and J usage is TRBJ2-7; 7 nucleotides align to TRBD1. The CDR3 consists of 13 residues. V lost 6 bases to trimming and J lost 2 bases; unmatched junction nucleotides: 4. Germline V gives CDR1 MNHEY, CDR2 SVGAGI. The CDR3 loop is CASSPGQPYEQYF. CDR3 sequence (DNA): TGTGCCAGCAGCCCGGGACAGCCCTACGAGCAGTACTTC.

This chain links TRBV13 with TRBJ2-7; the D gene is possibly TRBD1 (6 bases). V was shortened by 6 bases and J by 5 bases, with 11 bases between the two germline ends. In germline, CDR1 is PRHDT, CDR2 FYEKMQ (reference sequence). The CDR3 has 12 amino acids. This CDR3 is CASRSRGNEQYF. CDR3 bases: TGTGCCAGCAGGTCCAGGGGCAACGAGCAGTACTTC. The entire variable domain, with the rest obtained from reference TRBV13 and TRBJ2-7, is as follows: AAGVIQSPRHLIKEKRETATLKCYPIPRHDTVYWYQQGPGQDPQFLISFYEKMQSDKGSIPDRFSAQQFSDYHSELNMSSLELGDSALYFCASRSRGNEQYFGPGTRLTVT.

This chain uses TRBV6-5 with TRBJ2-1; possible D gene TRBD2, 5 bases. The CDR3 has 14 amino acids. The germline gives CDR1 MNHEY, CDR2 SVGAGI. V was shortened by 10 bases and J by 6 bases, with 19 bases between the two germline ends. This chain's CDR3 is CATEPGTRTNEQFF. In DNA form, the CDR3 reads TGTGCCACCGAACCGGGAACCCGGACCAATGAGCAGTTCTTC.

The CDR3 region has the DNA TGTGCAAGTCGCTTGGACAACAGGGGACGATACGAGCAGTACTTC. It specifies CASRLDNRGRYEQYF. J is TRBJ2-7 and V is TRBV12-2; TRBD1, the D gene given by the table, was not confirmed from the DNA. TRBV12-2 corresponds to a pseudogene. The CDR3 runs to 15 residues.

V gene TRBV5-1 combines with J gene TRBJ1-6; 7 positions match TRBD1. V shed 0 bases and J 7 bases; nucleotides not matched to a gene: 7. The CDR3 spans 16 residues. The germline gives CDR1 SGHRS, CDR2 YFSETQ. The chain's CDR3 is CASSLVGTANNSPLHF. In nucleotides, the CDR3 is TGCGCCAGCAGCTTGGTAGGGACAGCGAACAATTCACCCCTCCACTTT. Together with reference TRBV5-1 and TRBJ1-6, the CDR3 gives the full variable domain: KAGVTQTPRYLIKTRGQQVTLSCSPISGHRSVSWYQQTPGQGLQFLFEYFSETQRNKGNFPGRFSGRQFSNSRSEMNVSTLELGDSALYLCASSLVGTANNSPLHFGNGTRLTVT.

The rearrangement links TRBV20-1 to TRBJ2-1, with unresolved D. The CDR3 covers 14 residues. CDR1 is DFQATT and CDR2 is SNEGSKA in the germline V gene (reference sequence). With 3 bases removed from V and 5 bases from J, the gap between germline ends came to 14 bases. As DNA, the CDR3 is TGCAGTGCTAGTGGTTACACCGTGAACAATGAGCAGTTCTTC. Its protein product is CSASGYTVNNEQFF.

The sample holds a few counts of this clone. The chain recombines TRBV13 with TRBJ1-4; 7 bases are a match to TRBD1. V lost 5 bases to trimming and J lost 7 bases; unmatched junction nucleotides: 13. The CDR3 has 16 amino acids. The germline V gene has CDR1 PRHDT and CDR2 FYEKMQ (reference sequence). The CDR3 is CASSHLTGAFSEKLFF. The CDR3 DNA is TGTGCCAGCAGCCACCTTACAGGGGCTTTCTCTGAAAAACTGTTTTTT.

V usage is TRBV5-1 and J usage is TRBJ1-1; 8 nucleotides match TRBD1. V lost 4 bases, J lost 5 bases, and 7 bases stayed unmatched. The germline gives CDR1 SGHRS, CDR2 YFSETQ. CDR3 size: 14 residues. For the CDR3, the DNA is TGCGCCAGCAGCACAGGACAGGGTTTGACTGAAGCTTTCTTT. Its protein product is CASSTGQGLTEAFF.

This chain uses TRBV6-4 with TRBJ2-2, with 8 bases lining up with TRBD1. Germline assignment: CDR1 MRHNA and CDR2 SNTAGT. The length of the CDR3 is 13 residues. The V gene end was trimmed by 8 bases and the J gene end by 6 bases; junction bases not matched to a gene: 5. In DNA form, the CDR3 reads TGTGCCAGCCGGGACAGGTTATCCGGGGAGCTGTTTTTT. Its protein is CASRDRLSGELFF.

This clone has a single count. V usage is TRBV19 and J usage is TRBJ1-1; 8 bases fit TRBD1. V shed 6 bases, J shed 12 bases, and the junction held 15 bases outside the gene matches. The CDR3 consists of 14 residues. Germline CDR1 and CDR2: LNHDA and SQIVND (reference sequence). The CDR3 DNA follows: TGTGCCAGTAGCGACCGACAGGGGCACCGACTATCTTTCTTT. As protein: CASSDRQGHRLSFF.

The CDR3 region is CASSMGLAGTGELFF. The DNA for the CDR3 is TGCGCCAGCAGCATGGGACTAGCGGGGACCGGGGAGCTGTTTTTT. The gene calls are TRBV10-1 and TRBJ2-2; 13 positions agree with TRBD2. The V and J ends lost 6 bases and 5 bases, in that order; junction bases with no gene match: 3. This CDR3 spans 15 amino acids. CDR1 WNHNN and CDR2 SYGVQD come from the germline V gene (reference sequence).

There are a few counts of this clone. The genes are TRBV4-1 and TRBJ1-1; maybe TRBD1 (5 bases). In germline, CDR1 is MGHRA, CDR2 YSYEKL. This CDR3 comprises 15 residues. Trimming removed 4 bases from V and 2 bases from J, with 14 bases in between. The CDR3 loop is CASSPMRGDNTEAFF. CDR3 sequence (DNA): TGCGCCAGCAGCCCCATGCGGGGGGATAACACTGAAGCTTTCTTT.

The chain couples TRBV7-9 to TRBJ2-1; possible D gene TRBD2, 6 bases. The V gene lost 1 base and the J gene lost 7 bases, with 11 bases spanning the gap. The CDR3 runs 14 residues. Germline lookup yields CDR1 SEHNR and CDR2 FQNEAQ (reference sequence). The CDR3, as DNA: TGTGCCAGCAGCTTAGGGGCGGGAAAAAATGAGCAGTTCTTC. Its translation is CASSLGAGKNEQFF.

The CDR3 here is CASHVTGREEKLFF. For the CDR3, the DNA is TGTGCCAGCCACGTAACAGGCAGGGAAGAAAAACTGTTTTTT. This chain links TRBV19 with TRBJ1-4; possibly TRBD1 for D (5 bases). V was clipped by 9 bases and J by 8 bases, with 19 bases between them. The CDR3 extends over 14 amino acids. Germline V gene data show CDR1 as LNHDA and CDR2 as SQIVND (reference sequence).

The chain joins TRBV12-3 or TRBV12-4 to TRBJ2-7; a weak D match, TRBD1 (6 bases). The CDR3 loop spans 12 amino acids. This CDR3 is CSGGVLSYEQYF. Written as DNA, the CDR3 is TGTAGTGGGGGCGTTTTGAGCTACGAGCAGTACTTC.

The chain combines TRBV2 with TRBJ1-5; 7 bases match TRBD1. V lost 6 bases to trimming and J lost 2 bases; unmatched junction nucleotides: 4. The V gene's germline CDR1 is SNHLY and CDR2 FYNNEI. CDR3 length: 14 residues. Here the CDR3 reads CASSDRAGNQPQHF. In DNA form, the CDR3 reads TGTGCCAGCAGCGACAGGGCTGGCAATCAGCCCCAGCATTTT. The variable domain in full, completed from reference TRBV2 and TRBJ1-5, reads EPEVTQTPSHQVTQMGQEVILRCVPISNHLYFYWYRQILGQKVEFLVSFYNNEISEKSEIFDDQFSVERPDGSNFTLKIRSTKLEDSAMYFCASSDRAGNQPQHFGDGTRLSIL.

The chain employs TRBV11-3 and TRBJ1-1; D is possibly TRBD1 (6 bases). From germline, CDR1 is SGHNT and CDR2 YENEEA. There are 15 residues in the CDR3. V dropped 5 bases and J dropped 2 bases, with 15 bases sitting between them. This CDR3 reads CASSRQGGENTEAFF. DNA of the CDR3: TGTGCCAGCAGCCGGCAAGGGGGGGAAAACACTGAAGCTTTCTTT.

This clone was recorded only once. V and J are TRBV19 and TRBJ2-4; weak D call: TRBD1 (6 bases). V was cut by 4 bases and J by 9 bases, with 13 bases left in between. Germline V gene data show CDR1 as LNHDA and CDR2 as SQIVND (reference sequence). The CDR3 sequence is 13 residues long. Here the CDR3 reads CASSSHRAGIQYF. DNA for the CDR3: TGTGCCAGTAGTAGTCACAGGGCGGGCATTCAGTACTTC.

The chain links TRBV18 to TRBJ1-1; D is uncertain. This CDR3 has 14 residues. Germline V gene lookup returns CDR1 KGHSH and CDR2 LQKENI. The V and J ends lost 2 bases and 2 bases respectively, with 9 bases between them. CDR3 bases: TGTGCCAGCTCACCAATGGGGAGAAACACTGAAGCTTTCTTT. Translation: CASSPMGRNTEAFF.

The genes are TRBV27 and TRBJ2-3, with unresolved D. CDR3 length: 14 residues. The V gene lost 5 bases and the J gene lost 0 bases, with 9 bases spanning the gap. From germline, CDR1 is MNHEY and CDR2 SMNVEV (reference sequence). The CDR3 region is CASSELTSTDTQYF. In DNA form, the CDR3 reads TGTGCCAGCAGTGAGCTTACGAGCACAGATACGCAGTATTTT.